This TCR beta chain is from a study of blood T cell repertoires in COVID-19. Assay: immunoSEQ multiplex PCR; the TCRdb copy retains only in-frame clones and omits some. The data contain approximately 220,000 clones, around four fifths of them singletons. CDR1 and CDR2 (germline): SGDLS, YYNGEE. The CDR3 is 14 amino acids. V lost 2 bases and J lost 5, with 11 bases in between. The sequence was collected from a woman between 45 and 60 years old who had been exposed to COVID-19. The chain carries TRBV9 and TRBJ1-3; TRBD1 is a possible D gene (5 bases). Material: PBMCs or T cells enriched from blood (not recorded which). The CDR3 loop reads CASSVTGSRNTIYF. CDR3 in DNA: TGTGCCAGCAGCGTCACAGGATCGCGAAACACCATATATTTT.